Following are 14 T cell receptor beta chains from one sample sequenced in a study of vaccination and CD4 T cells after COVID-19. TCRdb reanalysed the PCR reads using MiXCR and keeps one entry per CDR3 protein. Among 25,000 or so distinct CDR3 sequences listed, under 60% were seen once. The sample was CD4+ T cells from blood, taken before SARS-CoV-2 vaccination. The receptors stem from a human donor who had recovered from COVID-19.

This chain uses TRBV7-9 with TRBJ1-1, with unresolved D. Germline V gene sequence: CDR1 SEHNR, CDR2 FQNEAQ (reference sequence). Trimming took 8 bases from V and 0 from J, leaving 10 bases between them. There are 13 residues in the CDR3. Written as DNA, the CDR3 is TGTGCCAGCGGAGAGCGGATGAACACTGAAGCTTTCTTT. Translating gives CASGERMNTEAFF.

The rearrangement uses TRBV29-1 and TRBJ1-2; D is undetermined. The CDR3 has 12 residues. Trimming removed 8 bases from V and 4 bases from J, with 14 bases in between. Germline V gene lookup returns CDR1 SQVTM and CDR2 ANQGSEA. DNA for the CDR3: TGCAGCATATACAAGGGAGTCTATGGCTACACCTTC. It yields the protein CSIYKGVYGYTF.

The rearrangement joins TRBV12-3 or TRBV12-4 to TRBJ2-7, with TRBD2 matching 11 bases. This CDR3 has 14 residues. With V trimmed by 2 bases and J by 9 bases, 6 bases remained unmatched. The CDR3 nucleotides read TGTGCCAGCAGTTTAATAGCGGGAGGGAGTGGGCAGTACTTC. Amino acid sequence: CASSLIAGGSGQYF.

This sequence joins TRBV29-1 and TRBJ2-7; TRBD2 is a possible D gene (5 bases). Germline CDR1 reads SQVTM; CDR2 reads ANQGSEA. This CDR3 spans 10 amino acids. Trimming shortened V by 6 bases and J by 6 bases, and 9 bases separated the two germline ends. CDR3 sequence: CSVVGIEQYF. The CDR3 DNA is TGCAGCGTCGTCGGGATCGAGCAGTACTTC.

The chain links TRBV7-2 to TRBJ1-1, with D hard to call. Germline values: CDR1 SGHTA, CDR2 FQGNSA. V lost 8 bases to trimming and J lost 4 bases, with 20 bases between them. The CDR3 totals 15 residues. CDR3 coding DNA: TGTGCCAGCCGTTTTTCGGGGTTAGGGAGCACTGAAGCTTTCTTT. Amino acid sequence: CASRFSGLGSTEAFF. The complete variable domain, with remaining parts taken from reference TRBV7-2 and TRBJ1-1, reads GAGVSQSPSNKVTEKGKDVELRCDPISGHTALYWYRQSLGQGLEFLIYFQGNSAPDKSGLPSDRFSAERTGGSVSTLTIQRTQQEDSAVYLCASRFSGLGSTEAFFGQGTRLTVV.

The table lists this clonotype with a count of one. V gene TRBV28 combines with J gene TRBJ1-5; TRBD1 agrees at 10 bases. The germline V gene has CDR1 MDHEN and CDR2 SYDVKM. After removal of 6 bases from V and 2 bases from J, the junction contained 4 bases not matched to a gene. This CDR3 region has 15 residues. This CDR3 is CASSTTGGGNQPQHF. DNA of the CDR3: TGTGCCAGCAGCACGACAGGGGGCGGCAATCAGCCCCAGCATTTT.

As DNA, the CDR3 is TGTGCCAGCAGCGACGGGGGGACCTCCTACGAGCAGTACTTC. Residues: CASSDGGTSYEQYF. The chain is built from TRBV28 and TRBJ2-7, with TRBD2 matching over 7 bases. J gave up 0 bases and V 6 bases, and 5 bases lay outside the gene matches. Germline V gene lookup returns CDR1 MDHEN and CDR2 SYDVKM. The CDR3 has 14 residues.

This chain links TRBV21-1 with TRBJ2-7; the listed D gene, TRBD1, was not tested against the DNA. TRBV21-1 is given as a pseudogene. The CDR3 is 15 amino acids. The CDR3 here is CASDEPERGPGEQYF. The CDR3 nucleotides read TGTGCCAGCGACGAGCCCGAGAGGGGGCCGGGGGAGCAGTACTTC.

The chain has TRBV10-2 and TRBJ2-3; no reliable D call. The CDR3 covers 12 residues. The ends were cut back, 0 bases at V and 6 bases at J, with 4 bases in the middle. Germline values: CDR1 WSHSY, CDR2 SAAADI. CDR3 loop: CASSESSDTQYF. For the CDR3, the DNA is TGCGCCAGCAGTGAGTCGTCTGATACGCAGTATTTT.

This clonotype was counted a single time. The chain couples TRBV20-1 to TRBJ2-7; D not certain. The CDR3 has 11 residues. From germline, CDR1 is DFQATT and CDR2 SNEGSKA (reference sequence). The ends were cut back, 6 bases at V and 6 bases at J, with 12 bases in the middle. CDR3 bases: TGCAGTGCCTCTCCGGCAGGCGAGCAGTACTTC. Translating gives CSASPAGEQYF.

This clonotype has a handful of counts. Written as DNA, the CDR3 is TGTGCCAGCAGCCCCCCTAAACGGACCGGGGAGCTGTTTTTT. Translated: CASSPPKRTGELFF. The rearrangement joins TRBV7-9 to TRBJ2-2, with D unclear. The CDR3 is made up of 14 amino acids. Germline V gene data show CDR1 as SEHNR and CDR2 as FQNEAQ (reference sequence). Trimming removed 5 bases from V and 5 bases from J, with 12 bases in between.

This clonotype was seen only a few times. V usage is TRBV19 and J usage is TRBJ2-7; TRBD1 aligns across 8 bases. The CDR3 extends over 13 amino acids. In germline, CDR1 is LNHDA, CDR2 SQIVND (reference sequence). The J segment lost 7 bases and the V segment lost 5 bases, leaving 7 bases of the junction unmatched. CDR3 loop: CASSDQGAREQYF. The CDR3 bases are TGTGCCAGTAGTGATCAGGGGGCGCGGGAGCAGTACTTC.

Here the CDR3 DNA reads TGCAGTGCTAGCAATGGCTACACCTTC. Translated, it gives CSASNGYTF. J is TRBJ1-2 and V is TRBV20-1; D is unresolved. V was pared by 3 bases and J by 6 bases, with 2 bases between. The CDR3 runs 9 residues. Germline V gives CDR1 DFQATT, CDR2 SNEGSKA (reference sequence).

This sequence joins TRBV4-3 and TRBJ2-3; 7 bases map to TRBD2. CDR3 length: 13 amino acids. Per germline, CDR1 LGHNA and CDR2 YSLEER. V shed 5 bases, J shed 4 bases, and the junction held 3 bases outside the gene matches. The DNA for the CDR3 is TGCGCCAGCAGCGCGGGAGAAGCAGATACGCAGTATTTT. This encodes CASSAGEADTQYF.